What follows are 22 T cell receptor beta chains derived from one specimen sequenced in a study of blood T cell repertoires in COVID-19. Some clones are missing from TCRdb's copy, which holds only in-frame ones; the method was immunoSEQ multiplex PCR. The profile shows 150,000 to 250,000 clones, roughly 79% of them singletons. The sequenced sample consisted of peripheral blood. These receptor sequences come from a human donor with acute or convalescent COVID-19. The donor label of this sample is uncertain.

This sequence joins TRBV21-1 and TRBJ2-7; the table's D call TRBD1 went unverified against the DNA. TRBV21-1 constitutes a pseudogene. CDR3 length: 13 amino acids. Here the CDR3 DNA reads TGTGCCAGCAGCGATGACAGAATCTACGAGCAGTACTTC. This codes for CASSDDRIYEQYF.

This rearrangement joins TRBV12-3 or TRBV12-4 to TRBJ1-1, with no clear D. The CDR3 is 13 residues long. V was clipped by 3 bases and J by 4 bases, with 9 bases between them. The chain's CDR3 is CASSFSGVTEAFF. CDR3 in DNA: TGTGCCAGCAGTTTTTCCGGGGTCACTGAAGCTTTCTTT.

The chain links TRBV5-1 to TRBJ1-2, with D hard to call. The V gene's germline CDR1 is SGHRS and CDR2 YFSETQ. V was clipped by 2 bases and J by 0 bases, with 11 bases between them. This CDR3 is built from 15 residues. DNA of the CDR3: TGCGCCAGCAGCTTTGAGGGCAGAGCTAACTATGGCTACACCTTC. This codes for CASSFEGRANYGYTF.

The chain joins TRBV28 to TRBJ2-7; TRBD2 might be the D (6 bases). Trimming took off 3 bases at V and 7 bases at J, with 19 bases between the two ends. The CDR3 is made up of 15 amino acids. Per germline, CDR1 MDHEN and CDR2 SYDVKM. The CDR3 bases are TGTGCCAGCAGTTTCATCGCGGGACGGCTTAGAGAGCAGTACTTC. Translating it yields CASSFIAGRLREQYF.

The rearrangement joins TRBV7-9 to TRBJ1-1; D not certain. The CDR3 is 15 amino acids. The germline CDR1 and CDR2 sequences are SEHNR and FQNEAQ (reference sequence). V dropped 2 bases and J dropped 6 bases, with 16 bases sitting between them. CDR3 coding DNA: TGTGCCAGCAGCTTATATGTACAGTCGATCGCTGAAGCTTTCTTT. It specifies CASSLYVQSIAEAFF.

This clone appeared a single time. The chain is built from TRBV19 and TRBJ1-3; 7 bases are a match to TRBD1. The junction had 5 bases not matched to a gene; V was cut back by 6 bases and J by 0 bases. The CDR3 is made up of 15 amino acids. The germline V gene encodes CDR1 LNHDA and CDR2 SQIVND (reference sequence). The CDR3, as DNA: TGTGCCAGTAGCCGGGACAGCCTCTCTGGAAACACCATATATTTT. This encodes CASSRDSLSGNTIYF.

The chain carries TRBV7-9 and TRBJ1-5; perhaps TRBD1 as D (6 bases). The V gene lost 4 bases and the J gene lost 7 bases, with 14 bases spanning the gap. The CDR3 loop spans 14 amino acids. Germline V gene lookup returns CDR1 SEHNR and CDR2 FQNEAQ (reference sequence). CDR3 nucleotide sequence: TGTGCCAGCAGCTCCTCCAGGGGACGGCAGCCCCAGCATTTT. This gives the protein CASSSSRGRQPQHF.

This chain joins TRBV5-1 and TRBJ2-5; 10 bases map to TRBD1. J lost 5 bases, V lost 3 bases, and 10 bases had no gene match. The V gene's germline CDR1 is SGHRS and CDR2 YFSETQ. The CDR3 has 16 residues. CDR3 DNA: TGCGCCAGCAGCTCCCCGAGACAGGGGGCGGGTGAGACCCAGTACTTC. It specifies CASSSPRQGAGETQYF.

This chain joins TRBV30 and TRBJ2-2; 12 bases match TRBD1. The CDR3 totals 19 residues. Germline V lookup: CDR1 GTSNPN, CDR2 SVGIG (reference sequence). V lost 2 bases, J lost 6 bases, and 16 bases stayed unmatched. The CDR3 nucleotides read TGTGCCTGGAGTCCCCGGGACAGGGGGCGCGGGAAGTTCCCCGGGGAGCTGTTTTTT. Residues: CAWSPRDRGRGKFPGELFF.

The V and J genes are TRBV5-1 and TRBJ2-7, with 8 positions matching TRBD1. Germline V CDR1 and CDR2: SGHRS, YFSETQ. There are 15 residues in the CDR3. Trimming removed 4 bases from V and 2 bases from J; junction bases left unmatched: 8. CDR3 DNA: TGCGCCAGCAGCAAAAGTCCGGGACAGGCCTACGAGCAGTACTTC. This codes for CASSKSPGQAYEQYF.

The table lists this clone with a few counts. This chain's CDR3 is CASSLGYNQPQHF. The CDR3 DNA reads TGCGCCAGCAGCTTGGGTTACAATCAGCCCCAGCATTTT. The V call is TRBV5-1, the J call TRBJ1-5; D gene unclear. This CDR3 is built from 13 residues. Trimming cost V 0 bases and J 3 bases, with 4 bases left between them. Germline lookup yields CDR1 SGHRS and CDR2 YFSETQ.

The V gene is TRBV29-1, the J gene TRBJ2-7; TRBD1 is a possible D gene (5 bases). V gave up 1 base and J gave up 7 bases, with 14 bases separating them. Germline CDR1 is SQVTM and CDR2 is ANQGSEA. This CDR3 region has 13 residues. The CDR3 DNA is TGCAGCGTTGAAGGACAGTTTTTGGGGGAGCAGTACTTC. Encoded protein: CSVEGQFLGEQYF.

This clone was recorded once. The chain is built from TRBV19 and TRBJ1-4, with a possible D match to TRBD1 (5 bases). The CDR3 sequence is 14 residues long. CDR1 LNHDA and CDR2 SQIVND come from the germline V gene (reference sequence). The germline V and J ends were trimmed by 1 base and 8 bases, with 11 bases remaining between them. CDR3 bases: TGTGCCAGTAGTATAGGGCAGGGTGGAGAAAAACTGTTTTTT. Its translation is CASSIGQGGEKLFF.

DNA for the CDR3: TGTGCCAGCAGCCCGAGGGGGACAGATACGCAGTATTTT. Its protein is CASSPRGTDTQYF. V and J are TRBV7-2 and TRBJ2-3, with a possible D match to TRBD1 (6 bases). With 5 bases removed from V and 3 bases from J, the gap between germline ends came to 9 bases. The CDR3 runs to 13 residues. Germline V gene sequence: CDR1 SGHTA, CDR2 FQGNSA.

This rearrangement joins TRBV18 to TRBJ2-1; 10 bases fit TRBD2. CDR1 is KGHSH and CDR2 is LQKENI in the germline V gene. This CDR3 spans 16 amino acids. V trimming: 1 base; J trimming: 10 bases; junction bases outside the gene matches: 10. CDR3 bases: TGTGCCAGCTCACCACTAGCGGGAGGTCGCGGGGAAGAGCAGTTCTTC. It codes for CASSPLAGGRGEEQFF.

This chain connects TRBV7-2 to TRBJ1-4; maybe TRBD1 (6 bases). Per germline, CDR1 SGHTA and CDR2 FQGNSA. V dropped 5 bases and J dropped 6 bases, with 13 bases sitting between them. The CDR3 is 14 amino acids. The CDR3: CASSLGQSYEKLFF. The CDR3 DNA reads TGTGCCAGCAGCCTCGGACAGTCCTATGAAAAACTGTTTTTT.

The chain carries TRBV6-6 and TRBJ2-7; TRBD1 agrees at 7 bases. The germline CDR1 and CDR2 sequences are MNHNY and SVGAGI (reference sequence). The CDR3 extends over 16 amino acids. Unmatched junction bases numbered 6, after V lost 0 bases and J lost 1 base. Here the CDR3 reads CASSYSSTGVSYEQYF. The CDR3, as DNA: TGTGCCAGCAGTTACTCGAGTACAGGGGTTTCCTACGAGCAGTACTTC.

This CDR3 is CASSRGREGNEQFF. CDR3 nucleotides: TGTGCCAGCAGCCGAGGGAGAGAGGGCAATGAGCAGTTCTTC. The rearrangement uses TRBV2 and TRBJ2-1; TRBD2 is a possible D gene (5 bases). CDR3 size: 14 residues. Germline values: CDR1 SNHLY, CDR2 FYNNEI. The germline V and J ends were trimmed by 6 bases and 6 bases, with 15 bases remaining between them.

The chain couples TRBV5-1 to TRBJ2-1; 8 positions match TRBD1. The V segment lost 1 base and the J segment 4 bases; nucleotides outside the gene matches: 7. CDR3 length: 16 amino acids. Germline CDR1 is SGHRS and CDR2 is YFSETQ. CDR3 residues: CASSLMTGAYYNEQFF. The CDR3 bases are TGCGCCAGCAGCTTGATGACAGGGGCATATTACAATGAGCAGTTCTTC.

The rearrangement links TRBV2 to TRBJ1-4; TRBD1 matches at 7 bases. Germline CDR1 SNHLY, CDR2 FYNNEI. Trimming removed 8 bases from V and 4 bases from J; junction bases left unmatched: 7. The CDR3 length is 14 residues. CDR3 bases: TGTGCCAGCGCCCGGGACAGACTTAATGAAAAACTGTTTTTT. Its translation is CASARDRLNEKLFF.

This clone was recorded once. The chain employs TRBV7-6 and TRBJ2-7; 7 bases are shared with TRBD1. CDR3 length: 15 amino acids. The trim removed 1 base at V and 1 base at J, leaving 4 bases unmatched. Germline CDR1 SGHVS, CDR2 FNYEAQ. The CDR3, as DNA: TGTGCCAGCAGCTTAGGAGGGGGCGCTTCCTACGAGCAGTACTTC. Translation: CASSLGGGASYEQYF.

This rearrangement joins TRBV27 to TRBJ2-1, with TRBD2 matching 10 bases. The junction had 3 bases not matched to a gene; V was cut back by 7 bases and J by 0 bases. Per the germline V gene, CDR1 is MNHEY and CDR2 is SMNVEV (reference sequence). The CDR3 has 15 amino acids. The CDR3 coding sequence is TGTGCCAGCAAACTAGCGGGGAGCTCCTACAATGAGCAGTTCTTC. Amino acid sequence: CASKLAGSSYNEQFF.